This TCR beta chain appears in the sequencing data of a study of blood T cell repertoires in COVID-19. Turning to the study itself: Italy, Spain and the United States were the sources of the convalescent and acute COVID-19 samples. From T cells, B-cell-depleted T cells, or PBMCs came the material, which was cDNA or gDNA.

Per the original methods: From reference gene primer amplification, estimates of nucleated cell counts were derived. Produced via immunoSEQ multiplex PCR; TCRdb's table is partial and in-frame only. That table gives V, J and clone size, and the DNA gave D and trimming. Of under 200,000 clones in the sample, roughly 80% were seen once. Per germline, CDR1 LNHDA and CDR2 SQIVND (reference sequence). V lost 7 bases to trimming and J lost 3 bases; unmatched junction nucleotides: 7. The CDR3 runs 16 residues. The chain joins TRBV19 to TRBJ2-6; 9 positions match TRBD1. The sequence was obtained from a man aged 65-85 years with acute or convalescent COVID-19. Sequenced sample: peripheral blood. Here the CDR3 reads CASNPDRGGGANVLTF. DNA of the CDR3: TGTGCCAGTAACCCGGACAGGGGAGGTGGGGCCAACGTCCTGACTTTC.